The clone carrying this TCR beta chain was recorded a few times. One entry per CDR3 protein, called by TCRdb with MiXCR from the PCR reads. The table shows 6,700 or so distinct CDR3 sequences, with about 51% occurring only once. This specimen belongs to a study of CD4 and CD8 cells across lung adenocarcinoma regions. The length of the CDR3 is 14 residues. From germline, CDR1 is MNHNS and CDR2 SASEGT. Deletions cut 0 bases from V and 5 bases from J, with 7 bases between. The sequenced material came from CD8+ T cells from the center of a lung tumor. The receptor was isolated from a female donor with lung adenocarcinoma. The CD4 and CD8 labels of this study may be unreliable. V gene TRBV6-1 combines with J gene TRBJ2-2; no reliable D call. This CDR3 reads CASSEATQTGELFF. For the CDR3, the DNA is TGTGCCAGCAGTGAAGCTACGCAGACCGGGGAGCTGTTTTTT.